What follows are 10 T cell receptor beta chains derived from one specimen sequenced in a study of a mutant IDH1 vaccine in newly diagnosed glioma. Repertoires were generated with immunoSEQ multiplex PCR, while TCRdb's copy carries only in-frame clones and drops some. Here the sample spans about 60,000 clones, roughly 84% being singletons. These TCRs' antigens remain unknown. Time point in this sample: week 11, during vaccination. Every vaccination contained 300 ug of the mutant IDH1 20-mer peptide and was paired with topical imiquimod. The sequencing used PBMCs, collected from a glioma patient whose treatment included an IDH1 peptide vaccine. These TCRs come from a woman aged 50 to 60 with glioma.

The gene calls are TRBV4-1 and TRBJ2-3, with D possibly matching TRBD1 (6 bases). The CDR3 length is 14 residues. V dropped 2 bases and J dropped 1 base, with 7 bases sitting between them. Germline values: CDR1 MGHRA, CDR2 YSYEKL. CDR3 nucleotides: TGCGCCAGCAGCCAATCAGGGGGCACAGATACGCAGTATTTT. It specifies CASSQSGGTDTQYF.

The chain carries TRBV6-5 and TRBJ1-1, with D maybe TRBD1 (6 bases). CDR1 and CDR2 (germline): MNHEY, SVGAGI. The V and J ends lost 5 bases and 6 bases respectively, with 13 bases between them. CDR3 size: 13 residues. The CDR3 here is CASSDNRVSEAFF. In DNA form, the CDR3 reads TGTGCCAGCAGTGATAACAGGGTCTCTGAAGCTTTCTTT.

This rearrangement joins TRBV2 to TRBJ2-5; D gene unclear. The V and J ends lost 5 bases and 2 bases respectively, with 9 bases between them. The CDR3 has 13 residues. Per the germline V gene, CDR1 is SNHLY and CDR2 is FYNNEI. CDR3 sequence (DNA): TGTGCCAGCAGTATGGGAACTCAAGAGACCCAGTACTTC. It yields the protein CASSMGTQETQYF.

A single count supports this clone. The gene calls are TRBV5-1 and TRBJ2-7; TRBD1 agrees at 7 bases. The CDR3 is 14 amino acids. V dropped 4 bases and J dropped 8; count of bases not matched to a gene: 12. Germline CDR1 and CDR2: SGHRS and YFSETQ. As DNA, the CDR3 is TGCGCCAGCAGCCCCGCCCCGGACAGGAGCCAGCAGTACTTC. Protein product: CASSPAPDRSQQYF. Looking up the rest from reference TRBV5-1 and TRBJ2-7 gives the full variable domain: KAGVTQTPRYLIKTRGQQVTLSCSPISGHRSVSWYQQTPGQGLQFLFEYFSETQRNKGNFPGRFSGRQFSNSRSEMNVSTLELGDSALYLCASSPAPDRSQQYFGPGTRLTVT.

This chain joins TRBV7-6 and TRBJ1-1; D ambiguous. The germline gives CDR1 SGHVS, CDR2 FNYEAQ. CDR3 length: 13 amino acids. Trimming cost V 2 bases and J 3 bases, with 7 bases left between them. The DNA of the CDR3 is TGTGCCAGCAGCTTACGTTCCGACACTGAAGCTTTCTTT. Amino acid sequence: CASSLRSDTEAFF.

The J gene is TRBJ2-7, the V gene TRBV9; a possible D gene is TRBD2 (6 bases). Germline loops: CDR1 SGDLS, CDR2 YYNGEE. V was clipped by 4 bases and J by 1 base, with 18 bases between them. This CDR3 comprises 16 residues. CDR3 nucleotides: TGTGCCAGCAGCCCTACCGGGGGAGCTTTATCCTACGAGCAGTACTTC. Translation: CASSPTGGALSYEQYF.

This chain links TRBV18 with TRBJ1-4, with D possibly matching TRBD1 (5 bases). CDR3 length equals 16 residues. The ends were cut back, 2 bases at V and 0 bases at J, with 10 bases in the middle. Looked up from germline, CDR1 is KGHSH and CDR2 is LQKENI. Here the CDR3 reads CASSPVRGATNEKLFF. As DNA, the CDR3 is TGTGCCAGCTCACCAGTAAGGGGTGCAACTAATGAAAAACTGTTTTTT.

This clone appeared a few times. This chain joins TRBV7-3 and TRBJ2-7; D is ambiguous. The length of the CDR3 is 16 residues. V was trimmed by 1 base and J by 6 bases, leaving 19 bases between them. From germline, CDR1 is SGHTA and CDR2 FQGTGA. The CDR3 nucleotides are TGTGCCAGCAGCTTAAGTGTCTCGACCGGAAGGGTCGAGCAGTACTTC. Translation: CASSLSVSTGRVEQYF.

The genes are TRBV7-9 and TRBJ1-2; D might be TRBD1 (6 bases). CDR1 SEHNR and CDR2 FQNEAQ come from the germline V gene (reference sequence). With 8 bases removed from V and 2 bases from J, the gap between germline ends came to 9 bases. The length of the CDR3 is 12 residues. The CDR3 reads CASSGQNYGYTF. CDR3 DNA: TGTGCCAGCTCCGGACAGAACTATGGCTACACCTTC.

In DNA form, the CDR3 reads TGTGCCAGCAGCGCCACAGGGGGCTTAGGGACCCAGTACTTC. Translation: CASSATGGLGTQYF. The chain uses TRBV9 and TRBJ2-5, with TRBD1 identical over 9 bases. Trimming took 3 bases from V and 7 from J; bases not matched to a gene: 7. The CDR3 consists of 14 residues. CDR1 is SGDLS, CDR2 YYNGEE, per germline.